The next 17 T cell receptor beta chains were all read from a single sample in a study of blood T cell repertoires in COVID-19. Profiling relied on immunoSEQ multiplex PCR, and the TCRdb table lists in-frame clones only, not all of them. The sample lists approximately 230,000 clones, approximately 90% occurring once. The sequenced material came from PBMCs or T cells enriched from blood (not recorded which). These receptors were collected from a woman aged 25 to 45 with acute COVID-19.

This chain connects TRBV7-3 to TRBJ2-2, with TRBD2 matching over 9 bases. The J segment lost 4 bases and the V segment lost 5 bases, leaving 5 bases of the junction unmatched. This CDR3 is built from 15 residues. The germline V gene has CDR1 SGHTA and CDR2 FQGTGA. For the CDR3, the DNA is TGTGCCAGCAGCCCCAGCGGGGGGAGCACCGGGGAGCTGTTTTTT. It codes for CASSPSGGSTGELFF.

The chain has TRBV11-3 and TRBJ2-7; the D is unclear. The CDR3 runs 15 residues. The germline CDR1 and CDR2 sequences are SGHNT and YENEEA. V lost 5 bases and J lost 0, with 14 bases in between. In DNA form, the CDR3 reads TGTGCCAGCAGCGAAAGACACACGAGCTCCTACGAGCAGTACTTC. It specifies CASSERHTSSYEQYF.

The chain recombines TRBV6-5 with TRBJ2-7, with 7 nucleotides matching TRBD1. The ends lost 8 bases at V and 1 base at J; junction bases unmatched: 5. This CDR3 region has 13 residues. Germline CDR1 MNHEY, CDR2 SVGAGI. The CDR3 region is CASLTGSSYEQYF. The CDR3 nucleotides are TGTGCCAGCCTGACAGGGTCGTCCTACGAGCAGTACTTC.

The chain links TRBV19 to TRBJ2-3, with a tentative D call TRBD2 (5 bases). Trimming stripped 7 bases from V and 2 bases from J, with 13 bases between. Germline V gene data show CDR1 as LNHDA and CDR2 as SQIVND (reference sequence). This CDR3 has 14 amino acids. The CDR3 loop reads CASTERASTDTQYF. For the CDR3, the DNA is TGTGCCAGTACGGAGAGGGCCTCCACAGATACGCAGTATTTT.

The V gene is TRBV4-3, the J gene TRBJ1-2, with TRBD1 identical over 8 bases. The V and J ends lost 4 bases and 1 base, in that order; junction bases with no gene match: 2. The CDR3 contains 14 residues. Germline values: CDR1 LGHNA, CDR2 YSLEER. In nucleotides, the CDR3 is TGCGCCAGCAGCCGGGACAGGTTTAACTATGGCTACACCTTC. Protein product: CASSRDRFNYGYTF.

This clone was counted a single time. The chain uses TRBV6-5 and TRBJ1-2; 7 positions match TRBD1. This CDR3 comprises 14 residues. CDR1 MNHEY and CDR2 SVGAGI come from the germline V gene. V lost 6 bases and J lost 0; bases outside the gene matches: 4. As DNA, the CDR3 is TGTGCCAGCAGACGACAGGGAGCTAACTATGGCTACACCTTC. This translates into CASRRQGANYGYTF.

This chain uses TRBV28 with TRBJ1-5, with 7 bases matching TRBD1. Germline CDR1 reads MDHEN; CDR2 reads SYDVKM. The CDR3 runs to 18 residues. V shed 6 bases and J 5 bases; nucleotides not matched to a gene: 19. CDR3 region: CASSPRSPGQSPYQPQHF. The CDR3 DNA reads TGTGCCAGCAGCCCGAGATCCCCGGGACAGAGTCCGTATCAGCCCCAGCATTTT.

The chain uses TRBV18 and TRBJ1-1; D call uncertain. CDR3 length: 13 residues. Germline V lookup: CDR1 KGHSH, CDR2 LQKENI. With 3 bases removed from V and 6 bases from J, the gap between germline ends came to 11 bases. For the CDR3, the DNA is TGTGCCAGCTCACCGCCTAGTCATGCTGAAGCTTTCTTT. Translation gives CASSPPSHAEAFF.

V is TRBV13 and J is TRBJ2-5, with TRBD2 as a possible D gene (5 bases). Per germline, CDR1 PRHDT and CDR2 FYEKMQ (reference sequence). Trimming shortened V by 1 base and J by 2 bases, and 11 bases separated the two germline ends. This CDR3 comprises 15 residues. The CDR3: CASSLVGRPQETQYF. The CDR3 DNA reads as TGTGCCAGCAGCTTAGTTGGGAGACCTCAAGAGACCCAGTACTTC.

There are a few counts of this clone. This chain joins TRBV30 and TRBJ2-7; 9 bases are shared with TRBD1. The CDR3 spans 14 residues. Germline V gene lookup returns CDR1 GTSNPN and CDR2 SVGIG (reference sequence). Trimming took 0 bases from V and 5 from J; bases not matched to a gene: 5. CDR3 in amino acids: CAWSVGTGNDEQYF. The CDR3 DNA reads TGTGCCTGGAGTGTCGGGACAGGGAACGACGAGCAGTACTTC.

This chain joins TRBV7-2 and TRBJ2-4, with 12 positions matching TRBD1. CDR3 length equals 16 residues. CDR1 and CDR2 (germline): SGHTA, FQGNSA. The junction had 17 bases not matched to a gene; V was cut back by 11 bases and J by 9 bases. CDR3 sequence reads: CAGSDGGQGARSIQYF. The CDR3 DNA sequence: TGTGCCGGCTCTGACGGGGGACAGGGGGCGAGGAGCATTCAGTACTTC.

The V call is TRBV4-1, the J call TRBJ1-4; D unresolved. Germline-derived CDR1 and CDR2 are MGHRA and YSYEKL. V was trimmed by 1 base and J by 7 bases, leaving 13 bases between them. The CDR3 has 15 amino acids. Here the CDR3 DNA reads TGCGCCAGCAGCCAAGGTGCAGGAAGACGTGAAAAACTGTTTTTT. Translating gives CASSQGAGRREKLFF.

V usage is TRBV9 and J usage is TRBJ2-5; TRBD2 agrees at 7 bases. CDR3 length equals 15 residues. With V trimmed by 2 bases and J by 5 bases, 9 bases remained unmatched. Germline V gene lookup returns CDR1 SGDLS and CDR2 YYNGEE. CDR3 sequence (DNA): TGTGCCAGCAGCGTCGGACCAATGGGGGGGGAGACCCAGTACTTC. It encodes CASSVGPMGGETQYF.

The rearrangement uses TRBV5-1 and TRBJ1-1; no clear D. The germline CDR1 and CDR2 sequences are SGHRS and YFSETQ. The CDR3 contains 14 residues. V lost 2 bases, J lost 3 bases, and 11 bases lay in between. The CDR3 here is CASSFGGSDTEAFF. The CDR3 coding sequence is TGCGCCAGCAGCTTTGGAGGTTCGGACACTGAAGCTTTCTTT.

The chain employs TRBV28 and TRBJ1-5, with D perhaps matching TRBD1 (6 bases). Trimming removed 5 bases from V and 0 bases from J, with 14 bases in between. The CDR3 covers 16 residues. CDR1 and CDR2 (germline): MDHEN, SYDVKM. CDR3 DNA sequence: TGTGCCAGCAGTGGCGCGGGGGCTTTTAGCAATCAGCCCCAGCATTTT. Translated, it gives CASSGAGAFSNQPQHF.

Notes on this clone: Within the sample, other DNA sequences also encode this same CDR3. The rearrangement links TRBV27 to TRBJ1-1, with D perhaps matching TRBD1 (5 bases). The CDR3 totals 13 residues. Germline-derived CDR1 and CDR2 are MNHEY and SMNVEV (reference sequence). The V end was cut by 5 bases, the J end by 2 bases, with 9 bases between. The CDR3 sequence: CASSLDRNTEAFF. CDR3 coding DNA: TGTGCCAGCAGTCTAGACAGAAACACTGAAGCTTTCTTT.

This rearrangement joins TRBV5-4 to TRBJ1-6; unclear D gene. Trimming took off 5 bases at V and 7 bases at J, with 13 bases between the two ends. CDR1 is SGHNT and CDR2 is YYREEE in the germline V gene (reference sequence). This CDR3 region has 14 residues. CDR3 sequence (DNA): TGTGCCAGCAGTATCAACAGTGGGAATTCACCCCTCCACTTT. Translation gives CASSINSGNSPLHF.